This TCR beta chain comes out of a study of CD8 T cells in ankylosing spondylitis. The CDR3 covers 15 residues. With 7 bases removed from V and 5 bases from J, the gap between germline ends came to 21 bases. Germline CDR1 is SNHLY and CDR2 is FYNNEI. Study observations and caveats: Apparently characteristic of ankylosing spondylitis blood was a TCR beta motif (about eight highly homologous variants).

Comment on this clonotype: Its matching antigen is unknown.

Via MiXCR, TCRdb re-called the 5' RACE reads, giving one row per CDR3 protein. The profile shows about 800,000 distinct CDR3 sequences, roughly 10% of them singletons. Sequenced material: blood, either unsorted or a sorted T cell fraction (not recorded which). The V call is TRBV2, the J call TRBJ2-7, with a weak D call TRBD2 (7 bases). The source of this sequence is a male donor with ankylosing spondylitis. The CDR3: CASISGGTMTHEQYF. CDR3 nucleotide sequence: TGTGCCAGCATCTCCGGGGGGACAATGACCCACGAGCAGTACTTC. The variable domain in full, completed from reference TRBV2 and TRBJ2-7, reads EPEVTQTPSHQVTQMGQEVILRCVPISNHLYFYWYRQILGQKVEFLVSFYNNEISEKSEIFDDQFSVERPDGSNFTLKIRSTKLEDSAMYFCASISGGTMTHEQYFGPGTRLTVT.